Below are 27 T cell receptor beta chains sequenced from a single sample in a study of T cells in Graves' hyperthyroidism and ophthalmopathy. Researchers took RNA transcripts and amplified the TCR beta CDR3 regions from them. First-round RT-PCR with HTBI primers amplified the TCR CDR3 region. TCRdb reprocessed the multiplex PCR reads with MiXCR, giving one entry per CDR3 protein. The sample has nearly 250,000 distinct CDR3 sequences; approximately 25% are singletons. Specimen: blood. These receptor sequences come from a middle-aged woman with Graves' ophthalmopathy.

The chain recombines TRBV6-5 with TRBJ2-7; the D is unclear. The CDR3 is 12 residues long. Trimming took 0 bases from V and 4 from J, leaving 4 bases between them. Germline-derived CDR1 and CDR2 are MNHEY and SVGAGI. CDR3 region: CASSYSYYEQYF. CDR3 sequence (DNA): TGTGCCAGCAGTTACTCGTATTACGAGCAGTACTTC.

This clonotype showed up many times. The chain joins TRBV15 to TRBJ2-7; TRBD2 is a possible D gene (5 bases). Germline lookup yields CDR1 LNHNV and CDR2 YYDKDF (reference sequence). The germline V and J ends were trimmed by 1 base and 6 bases, with 7 bases remaining between them. CDR3 length: 12 amino acids. As DNA, the CDR3 is TGTGCCACCAGCAGAGTGGCGGGCGAGCAGTACTTC. The encoded protein is CATSRVAGEQYF.

This clonotype was counted at least ten times. The V call is TRBV28, the J call TRBJ2-7; D remains ambiguous. CDR3 length equals 11 residues. Germline V gene data show CDR1 as MDHEN and CDR2 as SYDVKM. V was cut by 5 bases and J by 3 bases, with 5 bases left in between. Written as DNA, the CDR3 is TGTGCCAGCAGTCAGATCTACGAGCAGTACTTC. The encoded protein is CASSQIYEQYF.

This clonotype was detected ten times or more. CDR3 bases: TGTGCCAGCAGTTACGCAGGGGTGGAGACCCAGTACTTC. This gives the protein CASSYAGVETQYF. V is TRBV6-5 and J is TRBJ2-5, with D tentatively TRBD1 (6 bases). V lost 2 bases and J 5 bases, leaving 9 bases between the germline ends. CDR1 and CDR2 from the germline V gene are MNHEY and SVGAGI. This CDR3 comprises 13 residues.

This clonotype appeared many times. The chain joins TRBV28 to TRBJ2-5, with D uncertain. The germline V and J ends were trimmed by 7 bases and 1 base, with 16 bases remaining between them. Germline V CDR1 and CDR2: MDHEN, SYDVKM. The CDR3 has 15 amino acids. As DNA, the CDR3 is TGTGCCAGCACCGCCAGGTCGCCACCCCAAGAGACCCAGTACTTC. It specifies CASTARSPPQETQYF.

CDR3 sequence reads: CASSRGRVEETQYF. CDR3 nucleotides: TGTGCCAGCAGCCGAGGGCGGGTTGAAGAGACCCAGTACTTC. The J gene is TRBJ2-5, the V gene TRBV6-1; D may be TRBD2 (5 bases). This CDR3 spans 14 amino acids. Germline values: CDR1 MNHNS, CDR2 SASEGT. Trimming stripped 6 bases from V and 3 bases from J, with 14 bases between.

This clonotype came up many times. The V gene is TRBV5-1, the J gene TRBJ2-2, with 8 bases identical to TRBD1. Germline assignment: CDR1 SGHRS and CDR2 YFSETQ. The CDR3 has 15 residues. The ends lost 4 bases at V and 4 bases at J; junction bases unmatched: 6. CDR3: CASSAGTGRTGELFF. DNA for the CDR3: TGCGCCAGCAGCGCCGGGACAGGCCGCACCGGGGAGCTGTTTTTT.

Notes on this clonotype: A much larger clone is a single base away; this may be a read error. The gene calls are TRBV28 and TRBJ1-6; D unresolved. The CDR3 sequence is 16 residues long. From germline, CDR1 is MDHEN and CDR2 SYDVKM. The CDR3 loop reads CARSLGGGPYNSPLHF. CDR3 sequence (DNA): TGTGCCAGAAGTTTAGGTGGAGGCCCGTATAATTCACCCCTCCACTTT.

This clonotype was seen many times. This chain joins TRBV28 and TRBJ1-5; maybe TRBD1 (6 bases). This CDR3 comprises 16 residues. Germline CDR1 is MDHEN and CDR2 is SYDVKM. V lost 7 bases, J lost 3 bases, and 19 bases lay in between. In DNA, the CDR3 is TGTGCCAGCAATCCCTCATCACAGGGACACAATCAGCCCCAGCATTTT. Encoded protein: CASNPSSQGHNQPQHF.

This clonotype was counted at least ten times. The V gene is TRBV7-3, the J gene TRBJ2-5; no clear D. CDR1 and CDR2 from the germline V gene are SGHTA and FQGTGA. CDR3 length: 15 amino acids. V shed 8 bases and J shed 2 bases, with 18 bases lying between them. The CDR3 DNA reads TGTGCCAGCTCACGAATGGGTCAGTCGCAAGAGACCCAGTACTTC. As protein: CASSRMGQSQETQYF.

This clonotype was observed a handful of times. The gene calls are TRBV6-5 and TRBJ1-2; perhaps TRBD1 as D (5 bases). Between the trimmed V and J ends, which lost 0 bases and 4 bases, there was a span of 9 bases. This CDR3 region has 14 residues. Germline CDR1 and CDR2: MNHEY and SVGAGI. The CDR3 DNA is TGTGCCAGCAGTTACTCGGGGCAGCTCTATGGCTACACCTTC. Translated: CASSYSGQLYGYTF.

This clonotype was observed at least ten times. J is TRBJ1-2 and V is TRBV4-1, with D tentatively TRBD1 (5 bases). Germline lookup yields CDR1 MGHRA and CDR2 YSYEKL. V was shortened by 0 bases and J by 3 bases, with 5 bases between the two germline ends. The CDR3 length is 13 residues. The CDR3 loop reads CASSQDRDYGYTF. In DNA, the CDR3 is TGCGCCAGCAGCCAAGACAGGGACTATGGCTACACCTTC.

This clonotype was seen many times. J is TRBJ1-5 and V is TRBV12-3 or TRBV12-4, with D possibly being TRBD1 (5 bases). This CDR3 spans 15 amino acids. Trimming removed 5 bases at V and 4 bases at J, with 15 bases between. The CDR3 region has the DNA TGTGCCAGCAGTCCCGGGACGGAAAAAAATCAGCCCCAGCATTTT. Amino acid sequence: CASSPGTEKNQPQHF.

J is TRBJ2-3 and V is TRBV3-1; TRBD2 matches 7 bases. Germline V gene lookup returns CDR1 LGHDT and CDR2 YNNKEL (reference sequence). The CDR3 is 15 residues long. The junction had 4 bases not matched to a gene; V was cut back by 2 bases and J by 2 bases. The CDR3 region is CASSQRSGVTDTQYF. The CDR3, as DNA: TGTGCCAGCAGCCAACGGAGCGGGGTCACAGATACGCAGTATTTT.

The table lists this clonotype with many counts. This chain uses TRBV27 with TRBJ2-7; TRBD1 agrees at 7 bases. V trimming: 3 bases; J trimming: 0 bases; junction bases outside the gene matches: 8. The CDR3 loop spans 16 amino acids. Germline V gives CDR1 MNHEY, CDR2 SMNVEV (reference sequence). CDR3 sequence reads: CASSLIPTGPSYEQYF. The DNA for the CDR3 is TGTGCCAGCAGTTTGATCCCGACAGGGCCCTCCTACGAGCAGTACTTC.

V and J are TRBV6-2 or TRBV6-3 and TRBJ1-5; D may be TRBD1 (6 bases). Germline V gene sequence: CDR1 MNHEY, CDR2 SVGEGT. V lost 9 bases and J 3 bases, leaving 18 bases between the germline ends. CDR3 length equals 15 residues. The CDR3, as DNA: TGTGCCAGTGGTCCCACGACAGGACTCAATCAGCCCCAGCATTTT. It yields the protein CASGPTTGLNQPQHF.

At least ten counts were recorded for this clonotype. V usage is TRBV18 and J usage is TRBJ1-2, with 9 positions matching TRBD1. The CDR3 consists of 14 residues. The V and J ends lost 5 bases and 2 bases, in that order; junction bases with no gene match: 3. Germline CDR1 reads KGHSH; CDR2 reads LQKENI. The DNA for the CDR3 is TGTGCCAGCTCATCAGACAGGGGGAACTATGGCTACACCTTC. Its translation: CASSSDRGNYGYTF. Full variable domain (missing parts from reference TRBV18 and TRBJ1-2): NAGVMQNPRHLVRRRGQEARLRCSPMKGHSHVYWYRQLPEEGLKFMVYLQKENIIDESGMPKERFSAEFPKEGPSILRIQQVVRGDSAAYFCASSSDRGNYGYTFGSGTRLTVV.

This clonotype was detected many times. The V call is TRBV4-1, the J call TRBJ2-7; TRBD2 might be the D (5 bases). Germline V gene lookup returns CDR1 MGHRA and CDR2 YSYEKL. V was shortened by 4 bases and J by 3 bases, with 16 bases between the two germline ends. CDR3 length: 15 amino acids. Here the CDR3 DNA reads TGCGCCAGCAGCCTAGTAATGACGGGAAACTACGAGCAGTACTTC. It codes for CASSLVMTGNYEQYF.

Ten or more counts support this clonotype. The chain joins TRBV27 to TRBJ2-7, with no clear D. V lost 2 bases to trimming and J lost 3 bases, with 11 bases between them. The germline V gene has CDR1 MNHEY and CDR2 SMNVEV (reference sequence). The CDR3 is 14 amino acids. The CDR3 loop is CASSLGSINYEQYF. CDR3 in DNA: TGTGCCAGCAGTTTAGGGTCGATCAACTACGAGCAGTACTTC.

The table lists this clonotype with a few counts. The J gene is TRBJ1-1, the V gene TRBV6-2 or TRBV6-3; the D is unclear. CDR3 length equals 11 residues. The V and J ends lost 2 bases and 7 bases respectively, with 5 bases between them. The germline V gene encodes CDR1 MNHEY and CDR2 SVGEGT. The CDR3 loop is CASSYAGEAFF. The CDR3 bases are TGTGCCAGCAGTTACGCGGGTGAAGCTTTCTTT.

There are many counts of this clonotype. This rearrangement joins TRBV2 to TRBJ1-1; D possibly corresponds to TRBD1 (6 bases). The CDR3 contains 15 residues. With 6 bases removed from V and 5 bases from J, the gap between germline ends came to 19 bases. The V gene's germline CDR1 is SNHLY and CDR2 FYNNEI. The CDR3 nucleotides are TGTGCCAGCAGGGACACGACAGGAGTTGGGACTGAAGCTTTCTTT. It codes for CASRDTTGVGTEAFF.

This clonotype was detected many times. Just one base apart from a much larger clone, this may be a read error. The chain couples TRBV5-5 to TRBJ1-5, with 7 bases aligning to TRBD1. Trimming cost V 1 base and J 7 bases; bases outside gene matches: 2. Germline V gene data show CDR1 as SGHKS and CDR2 as YYEKEE (reference sequence). CDR3 length equals 13 residues. DNA for the CDR3: TGTGCCAGCAGCTTGACAGGGGCCCAGCCCCAGCATTTT. Encoded protein: CASSLTGAQPQHF.

This clonotype was seen many times. CDR3: CASRTDSGANVLTF. The CDR3 region has the DNA TGTGCCAGCAGGACCGACTCTGGGGCCAACGTCCTGACTTTC. The rearrangement joins TRBV2 to TRBJ2-6; D gene unclear. V was pared by 6 bases and J by 0 bases, with 6 bases between. Germline CDR1 and CDR2: SNHLY and FYNNEI. The CDR3 is made up of 14 amino acids.

This clonotype was detected ten times or more. The chain links TRBV2 to TRBJ2-7; 8 positions match TRBD1. V lost 8 bases to trimming and J lost 0 bases; unmatched junction nucleotides: 6. CDR3 length equals 14 residues. Germline loops: CDR1 SNHLY, CDR2 FYNNEI. CDR3: CASGRDRSSYEQYF. The CDR3 DNA follows: TGTGCCAGCGGCCGGGACAGGAGCTCCTACGAGCAGTACTTC.

This clonotype has a count of ten or more. V and J are TRBV4-1 and TRBJ1-2; no clear D. V lost 0 bases, J lost 6 bases, and 20 bases lay in between. There are 17 residues in the CDR3. Germline V lookup: CDR1 MGHRA, CDR2 YSYEKL. This chain's CDR3 is CASSQDVGSEVANGYTF. CDR3 nucleotides: TGCGCCAGCAGCCAAGATGTAGGGTCGGAAGTCGCGAATGGCTACACCTTC.

A few counts support this clonotype. The chain recombines TRBV3-1 with TRBJ2-3, with TRBD2 identical over 7 bases. The CDR3 contains 15 residues. The germline gives CDR1 LGHDT, CDR2 YNNKEL (reference sequence). J gave up 4 bases and V 0 bases, and 4 bases lay outside the gene matches. The CDR3 region is CASSQDETSPDTQYF. CDR3 sequence (DNA): TGTGCCAGCAGCCAAGACGAGACTAGCCCAGATACGCAGTATTTT.

The table lists this clonotype with many counts. The chain links TRBV6-1 to TRBJ2-4; weak D call: TRBD2 (5 bases). The V gene's germline CDR1 is MNHNS and CDR2 SASEGT. V was cut by 7 bases and J by 4 bases, with 8 bases left in between. The CDR3 runs to 12 residues. DNA for the CDR3: TGTGCCAGCATGGACTGGAAAAACATTCAGTACTTC. It codes for CASMDWKNIQYF.